Each of the 20 T cell receptor beta chains below was sequenced from the same sample in a study of healthy donors' naive CD4 and CD8 T cells. Each TCR library used around 0.5 ug of total RNA and a linear amplification protocol. TCRdb used MiXCR to reprocess the reads, holding one entry per CDR3 protein. The table lists about 180,000 distinct CDR3 sequences, 65% to 80% of them singletons, with about 2.3% in the top ten. The sequenced sample was naive CD4+ and CD8+ T cells sorted from blood, pooled from several donors. The origin of the receptors is a pool of human donors in good health; the sample pools cells from several healthy donors.

This clonotype was detected only a few times. The chain recombines TRBV29-1 with TRBJ1-2; no reliable D call. The CDR3 consists of 12 residues. Trimming cost V 2 bases and J 2 bases, with 6 bases left between them. The germline CDR1 and CDR2 sequences are SQVTM and ANQGSEA. The CDR3 DNA is TGCAGCGTTGAATCAGCCAACTATGGCTACACCTTC. Amino acids: CSVESANYGYTF. Drawing the rest from reference TRBV29-1 and TRBJ1-2, the complete variable domain is SAVISQKPSRDICQRGTSLTIQCQVDSQVTMMFWYRQQPGQSLTLIATANQGSEATYESGFVIDKFPISRPNLTFSTLTVSNMSPEDSSIYLCSVESANYGYTFGSGTRLTVV.

V gene TRBV6-5 combines with J gene TRBJ2-1, with 9 bases lining up with TRBD1. V dropped 8 bases and J dropped 3; count of bases not matched to a gene: 8. The germline gives CDR1 MNHEY, CDR2 SVGAGI. The CDR3 consists of 15 residues. The CDR3 is CASGQGPPGYNEQFF. The CDR3 DNA reads as TGTGCCAGCGGACAGGGGCCCCCAGGCTACAATGAGCAGTTCTTC.

A few counts support this clonotype. The chain employs TRBV12-3 or TRBV12-4 and TRBJ2-7, with 8 bases that match TRBD1. The CDR3 consists of 13 residues. Trimming cost V 6 bases and J 3 bases; bases outside gene matches: 4. The CDR3 is CASSRGQGYEQYF. In nucleotides, the CDR3 is TGTGCCAGCAGCCGTGGACAGGGCTACGAGCAGTACTTC.

The chain carries TRBV6-5 and TRBJ1-1, with a weak D call TRBD1 (6 bases). The germline V and J ends were trimmed by 0 bases and 5 bases, with 16 bases remaining between them. From germline, CDR1 is MNHEY and CDR2 SVGAGI. This CDR3 is 16 amino acids long. CDR3 in amino acids: CASSYSLSGRGTEAFF. The CDR3 DNA reads as TGTGCCAGCAGTTACTCGTTGTCAGGGAGGGGGACTGAAGCTTTCTTT.

This clonotype has only one observation. The J gene is TRBJ1-5, the V gene TRBV12-3 or TRBV12-4, with 7 nucleotides matching TRBD1. The trim removed 5 bases at V and 0 bases at J, leaving 7 bases unmatched. The CDR3 spans 16 residues. The CDR3 loop reads CASSKQGVGSNQPQHF. The CDR3 DNA follows: TGTGCCAGCAGTAAGCAGGGGGTTGGTAGCAATCAGCCCCAGCATTTT.

This rearrangement joins TRBV27 to TRBJ2-5; D is perhaps TRBD2 (5 bases). Between the trimmed V and J ends, which lost 2 bases and 5 bases, there was a span of 9 bases. CDR3 length equals 13 residues. CDR1 is MNHEY, CDR2 SMNVEV, per germline (reference sequence). The CDR3 spells CASSLEREETQYF. The DNA for the CDR3 is TGTGCCAGCAGTTTAGAGAGGGAGGAGACCCAGTACTTC.

V gene TRBV13 combines with J gene TRBJ2-3; possible D gene TRBD2, 5 bases. Germline lookup yields CDR1 PRHDT and CDR2 FYEKMQ (reference sequence). This CDR3 region has 15 residues. V lost 3 bases to trimming and J lost 3 bases, with 13 bases between them. This CDR3 reads CASSFGSVGTDTQYF. The DNA of the CDR3 is TGTGCCAGCAGCTTTGGTAGCGTGGGTACAGATACGCAGTATTTT.

For the CDR3, the DNA is TGCAGCGTTGGCTGGACAGTTGGTTCCCGAGATACGCAGTATTTT. Amino acids: CSVGWTVGSRDTQYF. The chain links TRBV29-1 to TRBJ2-3; perhaps TRBD1 as D (6 bases). The CDR3 extends over 15 amino acids. CDR1 SQVTM and CDR2 ANQGSEA come from the germline V gene. V was pared by 4 bases and J by 5 bases, with 19 bases between.

This clonotype was recorded once. The chain links TRBV6-5 to TRBJ2-1, with 7 bases lining up with TRBD1. Germline V gene lookup returns CDR1 MNHEY and CDR2 SVGAGI. The CDR3 consists of 15 residues. With 2 bases clipped from V and 5 bases from J, the junction kept 6 bases outside the gene matches. The CDR3 DNA is TGTGCCAGCAGTTACGGGGACAGCTATAACAATGAGCAGTTCTTC. Translation gives CASSYGDSYNNEQFF.

The chain combines TRBV24-1 with TRBJ2-1, with TRBD2 matching over 10 bases. The length of the CDR3 is 16 residues. The V segment lost 2 bases and the J segment 8 bases; nucleotides outside the gene matches: 8. The germline V gene has CDR1 KGHDR and CDR2 SFDVKD. Here the CDR3 DNA reads TGTGCCACCAGTGATTCTGGGCTAGCGGGAGAGTATGAGCAGTTCTTC. Translated: CATSDSGLAGEYEQFF.

The chain couples TRBV5-6 to TRBJ2-1; no reliable D call. V lost 2 bases to trimming and J lost 8 bases, with 8 bases between them. The CDR3 sequence is 12 residues long. CDR1 is SGHDT, CDR2 YYEEEE, per germline. As DNA, the CDR3 is TGTGCCAGCAGCTTTAAGAGGCATGAGCAGTTCTTC. Translation: CASSFKRHEQFF.

The V call is TRBV2, the J call TRBJ1-2; the match to TRBD1 covers 8 bases. Trimming at V came to 7 bases and at J to 4 bases, leaving 2 bases not matched to a gene. The germline gives CDR1 SNHLY, CDR2 FYNNEI. This CDR3 spans 12 amino acids. CDR3 region: CASNGQGYGYTF. The CDR3 coding sequence is TGTGCCAGCAATGGACAGGGCTATGGCTACACCTTC.

This chain connects TRBV27 to TRBJ2-7, with a weak D call TRBD2 (6 bases). The ends were cut back, 4 bases at V and 5 bases at J, with 15 bases in the middle. Germline V gives CDR1 MNHEY, CDR2 SMNVEV (reference sequence). This CDR3 region has 14 residues. The CDR3 coding sequence is TGTGCCAGCAGTTCGGGACTCAAGTCCCACGAGCAGTACTTC. This translates into CASSSGLKSHEQYF.

This rearrangement joins TRBV11-2 to TRBJ2-7; D perhaps matches TRBD1 (6 bases). Germline V gene lookup returns CDR1 SGHAT and CDR2 FQNNGV. V lost 2 bases, J lost 3 bases, and 14 bases lay in between. The CDR3 has 15 amino acids. The chain's CDR3 is CASSLLRGPYYEQYF. For the CDR3, the DNA is TGTGCCAGCAGCTTACTCAGGGGTCCCTACTACGAGCAGTACTTC. The variable domain in full, completed from reference TRBV11-2 and TRBJ2-7, reads EAGVAQSPRYKIIEKRQSVAFWCNPISGHATLYWYQQILGQGPKLLIQFQNNGVVDDSQLPKDRFSAERLKGVDSTLKIQPAKLEDSAVYLCASSLLRGPYYEQYFGPGTRLTVT.

The gene calls are TRBV6-5 and TRBJ2-1; D might be TRBD1 (5 bases). V dropped 0 bases and J dropped 10 bases, with 10 bases sitting between them. The CDR3 spans 13 residues. The germline CDR1 and CDR2 sequences are MNHEY and SVGAGI. In nucleotides, the CDR3 is TGTGCCAGCAGTTACTCGACAGCCGGGGAGCAGTTCTTC. This sequence encodes CASSYSTAGEQFF.

The chain couples TRBV20-1 to TRBJ2-7, with TRBD2 matching over 12 bases. CDR1 DFQATT and CDR2 SNEGSKA come from the germline V gene (reference sequence). The CDR3 spans 14 residues. Trimming took 6 bases from V and 4 from J; bases not matched to a gene: 7. This CDR3 reads CSATRTSGNYEQYF. Here the CDR3 DNA reads TGCAGTGCGACCCGGACTAGCGGGAATTACGAGCAGTACTTC.

The chain has TRBV5-1 and TRBJ2-5; the D call may be TRBD1 or TRBD2 (5 bases each). Germline CDR1 SGHRS, CDR2 YFSETQ. The CDR3 sequence is 15 residues long. V was cut by 0 bases and J by 5 bases, with 14 bases left in between. The CDR3 spells CASSLGTPSGETQYF. The CDR3 DNA is TGCGCCAGCAGCTTGGGGACACCCTCGGGGGAGACCCAGTACTTC. Full variable domain (rest looked up from reference TRBV5-1 and TRBJ2-5): KAGVTQTPRYLIKTRGQQVTLSCSPISGHRSVSWYQQTPGQGLQFLFEYFSETQRNKGNFPGRFSGRQFSNSRSEMNVSTLELGDSALYLCASSLGTPSGETQYFGPGTRLLVL.

Regarding this clonotype: The junction departs from germline at one end; a sequencing error may be responsible. The chain combines TRBV5-4 with TRBJ2-5; TRBD2 matches 9 bases. Germline assignment: CDR1 SGHNT and CDR2 YYREEE (reference sequence). This CDR3 region has 16 residues. In DNA form, the CDR3 reads TGTGCCAGCAGCTTCCCTCTAGCGGGAACACAAGAGACCCAGTATTTC. This sequence encodes CASSFPLAGTQETQYF.

CDR3 protein: CASSIRLAGFF. The CDR3 DNA is TGTGCCAGCAGCATCCGACTCGCCGGTTTCTTC. The genes are TRBV21-1 and TRBJ2-7. TRBV21-1 is marked as a pseudogene. This CDR3 spans 11 amino acids.

The chain links TRBV6-2 or TRBV6-3 to TRBJ2-7; TRBD2 matches 9 bases. V gave up 5 bases and J gave up 0 bases; unmatched junction bases: 8. Per the germline V gene, CDR1 is MNHEY and CDR2 is SVGEGT. The length of the CDR3 is 16 residues. The DNA of the CDR3 is TGTGCCAGCAGTGGAGAAGCGGGAGGCCCCTCCTACGAGCAGTACTTC. It is translated as CASSGEAGGPSYEQYF.